Listed here is a single T cell receptor (beta chain). Its antigen is still unknown. Built from TCR beta cDNA, the libraries had unique molecular identifiers in them. The T cell input of about 0.9 to 11 million gave about 500,000 cDNA molecules. Using its own MiXCR run on the PCR reads, TCRdb lists one record per CDR3 protein. Of 750,000 to 950,000 distinct CDR3 sequences in the sample, approximately 53% were seen once. The source of the sample is a study of post-analysis software for immune sequencing data. The ends were cut back, 10 bases at V and 8 bases at J, with 19 bases in the middle. The CDR3 runs to 13 residues. Study-level points and caveats: A few TRBV segments occurring more often in patients than controls included TRBV5-6, TRBV5-1 and TRBV20-1. Controls showed significantly higher normalized Chao1 diversity than did multiple sclerosis patients.

The sequence was obtained from a girl between 10 and 17 years old with multiple sclerosis. The rearrangement uses TRBV12-3 or TRBV12-4 and TRBJ2-3, with D possibly being TRBD2 (6 bases). The sequencing sample was made of blood. The CDR3 nucleotides are TGTGCCATCACCGGACTATCTTACCGTACGCAGTATTTT. Amino acids: CAITGLSYRTQYF.